The clone carrying this TCR beta chain was counted once. The antigen is unknown. Relative to the germline gene, one junction end is altered; a read error may explain this. Germline V gives CDR1 SSHAT, CDR2 FNYEAQ (reference sequence). CDR3 length: 14 amino acids. The PCR contained 60 Vbeta and 13 Jbeta primers. Produced via immunoSEQ multiplex PCR; TCRdb's table is partial and in-frame only. In the table there are 130,000 to 150,000 clones, roughly 83% of which are singletons. The entry originates in a study of cytomegalovirus exposure and HLA in healthy donors. Study-level points and caveats: A list of more than 150 TCR beta chains associated with cytomegalovirus was given.

The source of this sequence is a man aged 35 to 55 in good health and CMV-seropositive. This chain connects TRBV7-7 to TRBJ2-3; 8 positions match TRBD1. Source material: PBMCs. In nucleotides, the CDR3 is TGTGCTAGCAGCCGGACAGGGCTGAGCGATACGCAGTATTTT. Its translation is CASSRTGLSDTQYF.